The entry below describes one TCR beta chain. These data belong to a study of PD-L1 blockade in urothelial cancer. Whole-study context: From 0 to 3 prior chemotherapy regimens had been given to the patients.

Time point noted: peripheral blood 6 weeks after treatment start. Patient sample counts ranged from 1 to 8, pretreatment and on-treatment. Here immunoSEQ multiplex PCR was the method, and the copy in TCRdb shows in-frame clones only, minus some. In the table there are about 30,000 clones, around 80% of which are singletons. The material sequenced was PBMCs, taken around atezolizumab (anti-PD-L1) treatment. The sequence was obtained from a man in his 70s with urothelial cancer.

The CDR3 DNA follows: TGCGCCAGCAGCTTTTGGGCCGATACGCAGTATTTT. It codes for CASSFWADTQYF. This chain uses TRBV5-1 with TRBJ2-3; D is unresolved. V was shortened by 2 bases and J by 6 bases, with 7 bases between the two germline ends. The germline CDR1 and CDR2 sequences are SGHRS and YFSETQ. This CDR3 is built from 12 residues.